These 17 T cell receptor beta chains were sequenced from one sample in a study of T-cell memory formation after mild COVID-19. TCRdb reprocessed the 5' RACE reads with MiXCR, giving one entry per CDR3 protein. This table has about 620,000 distinct CDR3 sequences, approximately 19% appearing once. What was sequenced was PBMCs or a T cell subset sorted from them (not recorded which). These receptors were obtained from an adult woman who had mild COVID-19 (a few samples of this study predate the infection). Cell type and time point are not known.

This clonotype has more than one count but fewer than ten. The rearrangement joins TRBV6-1 to TRBJ2-3; maybe TRBD2 (6 bases). Trimming removed 5 bases at V and 2 bases at J, with 11 bases between. CDR1 and CDR2 (germline): MNHNS, SASEGT. The CDR3 is 14 amino acids. The chain's CDR3 is CASSPGVLTDTQYF. CDR3 DNA sequence: TGTGCCAGCAGTCCGGGGGTGCTCACAGATACGCAGTATTTT.

This clonotype was seen at least ten times. The CDR3 reads CSAGRPDRETEAFF. Written as DNA, the CDR3 is TGCAGTGCTGGGCGCCCTGACAGGGAAACTGAAGCTTTCTTT. The J gene is TRBJ1-1, the V gene TRBV20-1; 7 nucleotides match TRBD1. Per germline, CDR1 DFQATT and CDR2 SNEGSKA (reference sequence). The CDR3 is made up of 14 amino acids. V trimming: 5 bases; J trimming: 5 bases; junction bases outside the gene matches: 11.

V is TRBV4-1 and J is TRBJ2-2; 8 bases agree with TRBD1. The CDR3 spans 16 residues. Germline CDR1 reads MGHRA; CDR2 reads YSYEKL. V shed 2 bases and J 5 bases; nucleotides not matched to a gene: 7. DNA of the CDR3: TGCGCCAGCAGCCAACGGGCAGGGGGCTATACCGGGGAGCTGTTTTTT. It codes for CASSQRAGGYTGELFF.

This clonotype has just a few counts. CDR3 bases: TGTGCCAGCTCACCACGGGAAGGGCCTTTTGGACCCGGTGGCTACACCTTC. Its translation: CASSPREGPFGPGGYTF. The chain couples TRBV18 to TRBJ1-2; D gene unclear. V gave up 1 base and J gave up 7 bases, with 22 bases separating them. The germline V gene encodes CDR1 KGHSH and CDR2 LQKENI. The CDR3 is 17 amino acids.

This clonotype was counted between two and nine times. The chain couples TRBV4-3 to TRBJ1-5; D ambiguous. Trimming pared 1 base from V and 3 bases from J, leaving 7 bases between. Germline assignment: CDR1 LGHNA and CDR2 YSLEER. The CDR3 consists of 14 residues. The CDR3 DNA is TGCGCCAGCAGCCAAGTAAATGACAATCAGCCCCAGCATTTT. It specifies CASSQVNDNQPQHF.

Only a few counts were recorded for this clonotype. The chain carries TRBV27 and TRBJ2-7; the D is unclear. Germline assignment: CDR1 MNHEY and CDR2 SMNVEV (reference sequence). The CDR3 consists of 15 residues. V lost 1 base and J lost 2, with 12 bases in between. CDR3 bases: TGTGCCAGCAGTTTATTGGGCAGGAGTACCTACGAGCAGTACTTC. Amino acids: CASSLLGRSTYEQYF.

This clonotype has only a few counts. The genes are TRBV12-3 or TRBV12-4 and TRBJ1-4; D is undetermined. The CDR3 consists of 13 residues. V was cut by 6 bases and J by 7 bases, with 12 bases left in between. The CDR3 nucleotides read TGTGCCAGCAGCGGGTTAGCCGGTGAAAAACTGTTTTTT. Translation: CASSGLAGEKLFF.

The chain is built from TRBV9 and TRBJ2-1; D is perhaps TRBD1 or TRBD2 (6 bases each). The germline CDR1 and CDR2 sequences are SGDLS and YYNGEE. The CDR3 covers 16 residues. Trimming removed 4 bases at V and 5 bases at J, with 19 bases between. The CDR3: CASSTQGGGPDNEQFF. CDR3 DNA sequence: TGTGCCAGCAGCACGCAAGGAGGGGGGCCGGACAATGAGCAGTTCTTC.

This clonotype was recorded at least ten times. The J gene is TRBJ2-2, the V gene TRBV9; the D call may be TRBD1 or TRBD2 (5 bases each). The V end was cut by 6 bases, the J end by 3 bases, with 15 bases between. The CDR3 loop spans 15 amino acids. Germline CDR1 and CDR2: SGDLS and YYNGEE. The CDR3 DNA follows: TGTGCCAGCACCGCCGGGGCTACGGACACCGGGGAGCTGTTTTTT. Protein sequence: CASTAGATDTGELFF.

The chain uses TRBV4-3 and TRBJ2-7; TRBD2 matches 7 bases. Germline V gene sequence: CDR1 LGHNA, CDR2 YSLEER. The CDR3 contains 17 residues. With V trimmed by 2 bases and J by 4 bases, 14 bases remained unmatched. In nucleotides, the CDR3 is TGCGCCAGCAGCCAATCCCTTACGCGGGAGAGGGATTACGAGCAGTACTTC. Translating it yields CASSQSLTRERDYEQYF.

The chain employs TRBV7-9 and TRBJ1-5; 12 nucleotides agree with TRBD1. This CDR3 comprises 17 residues. Trimming at V came to 5 bases and at J to 0 bases, leaving 5 bases not matched to a gene. CDR1 and CDR2 (germline): SEHNR, FQNEAQ (reference sequence). The CDR3 loop reads CASSQGTGGYSNQPQHF. The CDR3 DNA sequence: TGTGCCAGCAGCCAAGGGACAGGGGGCTATAGCAATCAGCCCCAGCATTTT.

This clonotype was detected only a few times. The chain has TRBV24-1 and TRBJ1-1; D unresolved. The CDR3 sequence is 13 residues long. Germline V gives CDR1 KGHDR, CDR2 SFDVKD. Trimming took 4 bases from V and 2 from J, leaving 7 bases between them. The CDR3 DNA follows: TGTGCCACCAGTGACAGCTTAAACACTGAAGCTTTCTTT. As protein: CATSDSLNTEAFF.

This clonotype was picked up a small number of times. The rearrangement uses TRBV24-1 and TRBJ2-3; D may be TRBD1 (7 bases). Germline CDR1 is KGHDR and CDR2 is SFDVKD. Trimming removed 2 bases from V and 2 bases from J, with 13 bases in between. The CDR3 runs to 16 residues. The CDR3 sequence is CATSDWSGGTTDTQYF. CDR3 bases: TGTGCCACCAGTGATTGGTCAGGGGGGACCACAGATACGCAGTATTTT.

CDR3 residues: CASSSRMDRVIYGYTF. CDR3 coding DNA: TGTGCCAGCAGTTCTCGAATGGACAGGGTTATCTATGGCTACACCTTC. The chain recombines TRBV6-6 with TRBJ1-2; 8 bases map to TRBD1. V shed 4 bases, J shed 4 bases, and the junction held 11 bases outside the gene matches. In germline, CDR1 is MNHNY, CDR2 SVGAGI (reference sequence). This CDR3 is built from 16 residues.

There are a few counts of this clonotype. The chain uses TRBV20-1 and TRBJ2-1; 9 nucleotides align to TRBD2. Trimming cost V 0 bases and J 4 bases; bases outside gene matches: 10. This CDR3 spans 17 amino acids. CDR1 is DFQATT and CDR2 is SNEGSKA in the germline V gene (reference sequence). CDR3 DNA: TGCAGTGCTAGAGATCGTGGCGGGAGGGTTAGTTACAATGAGCAGTTCTTC. Amino acid sequence: CSARDRGGRVSYNEQFF.

This clonotype was detected ten times or more. This chain uses TRBV5-1 with TRBJ2-1, with 11 bases matching TRBD2. Germline loops: CDR1 SGHRS, CDR2 YFSETQ. This CDR3 is built from 18 residues. With 0 bases clipped from V and 6 bases from J, the junction kept 11 bases outside the gene matches. CDR3 nucleotide sequence: TGCGCCAGCAGCTTGGTGGCTAGCGGGAGGATGGGACTCAATGAGCAGTTCTTC. This encodes CASSLVASGRMGLNEQFF.

V usage is TRBV9 and J usage is TRBJ2-7; 7 nucleotides match TRBD1. J gave up 2 bases and V 5 bases, and 10 bases lay outside the gene matches. Per germline, CDR1 SGDLS and CDR2 YYNGEE. The CDR3 is 15 residues long. Written as DNA, the CDR3 is TGTGCCAGCAGTCCAGAGGGGCAGGGGGCCTACGAGCAGTACTTC. Its protein is CASSPEGQGAYEQYF. Combining the CDR3 with reference TRBV9 and TRBJ2-7 gives the whole variable domain DSGVTQTPKHLITATGQRVTLRCSPRSGDLSVYWYQQSLDQGLQFLIQYYNGEERAKGNILERFSAQQFPDLHSELNLSSLELGDSALYFCASSPEGQGAYEQYFGPGTRLTVT.